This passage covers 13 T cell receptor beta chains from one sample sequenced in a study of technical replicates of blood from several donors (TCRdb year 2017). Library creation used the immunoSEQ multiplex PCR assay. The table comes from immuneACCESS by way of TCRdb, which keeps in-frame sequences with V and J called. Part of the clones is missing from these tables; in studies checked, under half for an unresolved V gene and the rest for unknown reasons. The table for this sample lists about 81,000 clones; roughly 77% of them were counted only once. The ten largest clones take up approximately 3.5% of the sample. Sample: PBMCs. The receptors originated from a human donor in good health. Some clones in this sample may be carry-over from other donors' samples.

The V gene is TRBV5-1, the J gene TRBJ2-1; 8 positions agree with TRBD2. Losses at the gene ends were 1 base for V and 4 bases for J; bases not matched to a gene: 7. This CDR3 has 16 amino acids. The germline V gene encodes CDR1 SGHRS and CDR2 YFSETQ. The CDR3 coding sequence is TGCGCCAGCAGCTTGAACGCGGGGGGCGCTTACAATGAGCAGTTCTTC. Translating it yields CASSLNAGGAYNEQFF.

CDR3 amino acids: CAWSLAGLDTQYF. Here the CDR3 DNA reads TGTGCCTGGTCATTAGCGGGATTGGATACGCAGTATTTT. The chain has TRBV30 and TRBJ2-3; 8 bases agree with TRBD2. Trimming took 5 bases from V and 6 from J; bases not matched to a gene: 7. From germline, CDR1 is GTSNPN and CDR2 SVGIG (reference sequence). CDR3 length: 13 amino acids.

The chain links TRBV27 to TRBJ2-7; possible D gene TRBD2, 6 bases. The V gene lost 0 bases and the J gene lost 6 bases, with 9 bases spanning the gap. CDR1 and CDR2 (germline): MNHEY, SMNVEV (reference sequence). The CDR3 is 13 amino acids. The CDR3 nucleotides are TGTGCCAGCAGTTTATCGGAGGGTTTCGAGCAGTACTTC. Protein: CASSLSEGFEQYF.

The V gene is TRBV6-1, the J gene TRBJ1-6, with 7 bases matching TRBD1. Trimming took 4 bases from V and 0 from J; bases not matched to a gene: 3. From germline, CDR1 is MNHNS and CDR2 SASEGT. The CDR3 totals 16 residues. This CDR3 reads CASSGQGSSYNSPLHF. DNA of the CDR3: TGTGCCAGCAGTGGACAGGGTAGCTCCTATAATTCACCCCTCCACTTT.

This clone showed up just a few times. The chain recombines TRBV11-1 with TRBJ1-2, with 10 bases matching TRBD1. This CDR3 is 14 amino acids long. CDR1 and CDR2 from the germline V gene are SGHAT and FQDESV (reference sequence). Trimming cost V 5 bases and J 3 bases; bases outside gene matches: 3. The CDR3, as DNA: TGTGCCAGCAGCCGGGACAGGGGAGACTATGGCTACACCTTC. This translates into CASSRDRGDYGYTF.

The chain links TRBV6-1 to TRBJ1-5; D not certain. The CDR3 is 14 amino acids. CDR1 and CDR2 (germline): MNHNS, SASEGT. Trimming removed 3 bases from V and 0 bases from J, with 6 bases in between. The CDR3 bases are TGTGCCAGCAGTGAGTCTTATAGCAATCAGCCCCAGCATTTT. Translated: CASSESYSNQPQHF.

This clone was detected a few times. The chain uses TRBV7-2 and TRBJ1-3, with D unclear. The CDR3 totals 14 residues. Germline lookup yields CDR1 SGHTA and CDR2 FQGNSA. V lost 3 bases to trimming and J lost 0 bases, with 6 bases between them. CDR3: CASSFYLSGNTIYF. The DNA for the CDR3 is TGTGCCAGCAGCTTCTACCTCTCTGGAAACACCATATATTTT.

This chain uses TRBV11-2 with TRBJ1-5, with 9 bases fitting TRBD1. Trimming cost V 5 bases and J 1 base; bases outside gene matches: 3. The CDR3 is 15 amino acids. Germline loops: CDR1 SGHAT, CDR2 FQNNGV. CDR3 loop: CASSTTGGSNQPQHF. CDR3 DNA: TGTGCCAGCAGCACGACAGGGGGAAGCAATCAGCCCCAGCATTTT.

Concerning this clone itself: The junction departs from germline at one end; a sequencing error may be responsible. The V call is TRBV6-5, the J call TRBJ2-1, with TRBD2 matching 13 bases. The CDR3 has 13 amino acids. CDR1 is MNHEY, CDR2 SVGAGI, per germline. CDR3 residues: CASSKTLAGGPVF. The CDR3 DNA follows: TGTGCCAGCAGTAAGACACTAGCGGGGGGGCCGGTCTTC.

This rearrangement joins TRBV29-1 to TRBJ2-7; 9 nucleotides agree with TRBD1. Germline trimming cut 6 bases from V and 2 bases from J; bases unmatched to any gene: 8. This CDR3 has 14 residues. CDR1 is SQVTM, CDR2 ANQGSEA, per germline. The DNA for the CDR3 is TGCAGCGTAGCGGCGGGACAGGGAGCCTACGAGCAGTACTTC. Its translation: CSVAAGQGAYEQYF.

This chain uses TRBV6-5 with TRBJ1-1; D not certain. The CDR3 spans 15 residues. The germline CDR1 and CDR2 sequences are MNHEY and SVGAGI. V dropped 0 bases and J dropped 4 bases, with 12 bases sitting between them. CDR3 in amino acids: CASSYSEGGGTEAFF. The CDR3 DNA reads TGTGCCAGCAGTTACTCGGAGGGAGGAGGCACTGAAGCTTTCTTT.

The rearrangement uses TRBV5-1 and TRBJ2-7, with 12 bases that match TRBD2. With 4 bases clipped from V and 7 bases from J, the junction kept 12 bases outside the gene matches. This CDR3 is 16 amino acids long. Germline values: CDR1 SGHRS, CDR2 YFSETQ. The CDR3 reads CASSERLAGALGEQYF. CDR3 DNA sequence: TGCGCCAGCAGCGAGAGACTAGCGGGGGCCCTGGGGGAGCAGTACTTC.

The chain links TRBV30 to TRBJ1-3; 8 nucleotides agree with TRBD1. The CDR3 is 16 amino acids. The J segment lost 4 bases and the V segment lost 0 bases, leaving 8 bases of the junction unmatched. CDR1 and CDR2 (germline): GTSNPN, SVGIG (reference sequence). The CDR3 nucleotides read TGTGCCTGGAGTGTAAGGACAGGGCAAGGGGGAAACACCATATATTTT. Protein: CAWSVRTGQGGNTIYF. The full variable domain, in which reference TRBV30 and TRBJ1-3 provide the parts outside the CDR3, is SQTIHQWPATLVQPVGSPLSLECTVEGTSNPNLYWYRQAAGRGLQLLFYSVGIGQISSEVPQNLSASRPQDRQFILSSKKLLLSDSGFYLCAWSVRTGQGGNTIYFGEGSWLTVV.